These 21 T cell receptor beta chains came from one sample sequenced in a study of cytomegalovirus exposure and HLA in healthy donors (dated by TCRdb to 2016 to 2017). Libraries were constructed by the immunoSEQ multiplex PCR assay. For the multiplex PCR, a mixture combining 60 forward primers for TCR Vbeta segments and 13 reverse primers for TCR Jbeta segments was used. This immuneACCESS table, as held by TCRdb, lists in-frame sequences with V and J called but not all clones. Of the missing ones, under half trace to an unresolved V gene in checked studies; the others have no known cause. In this sample the table shows approximately 170,000 clones, around 85% of which occur a single time. Around 2.3% of the sample goes to the ten largest clones. Sequencing was carried out using PBMCs. The receptors originated from a male donor in good health and CMV-seronegative.

The rearrangement uses TRBV5-4 and TRBJ2-5; D possibly corresponds to TRBD2 (6 bases). V lost 4 bases to trimming and J lost 3 bases, with 13 bases between them. The CDR3 runs 14 residues. Per the germline V gene, CDR1 is SGHNT and CDR2 is YYREEE (reference sequence). CDR3 coding DNA: TGTGCCAGCAGCGCGGGACTGGCAGAAGAGACCCAGTACTTC. Protein product: CASSAGLAEETQYF.

The rearrangement joins TRBV9 to TRBJ1-1; D not certain. Germline V gene sequence: CDR1 SGDLS, CDR2 YYNGEE. Deletions cut 0 bases from V and 3 bases from J, with 6 bases between. This CDR3 contains 13 residues. CDR3 region: CASSVESYTEAFF. The CDR3 DNA reads as TGTGCCAGCAGCGTAGAGAGCTACACTGAAGCTTTCTTT. Full variable domain (outside the CDR3, taken from reference TRBV9 and TRBJ1-1): DSGVTQTPKHLITATGQRVTLRCSPRSGDLSVYWYQQSLDQGLQFLIQYYNGEERAKGNILERFSAQQFPDLHSELNLSSLELGDSALYFCASSVESYTEAFFGQGTRLTVV.

The genes are TRBV13 and TRBJ2-3, with 8 bases identical to TRBD1. The CDR3 totals 15 residues. J gave up 2 bases and V 1 base, and 2 bases lay outside the gene matches. CDR1 and CDR2 from the germline V gene are PRHDT and FYEKMQ (reference sequence). The CDR3 nucleotides are TGTGCCAGCAGCTTAGAGGGACAGGTCACAGATACGCAGTATTTT. Amino acid sequence: CASSLEGQVTDTQYF.

As regards this clone: This sample also contains other DNA sequences that code for the same CDR3. The V call is TRBV18, the J call TRBJ1-1; 7 bases are a match to TRBD1. J gave up 2 bases and V 3 bases, and 3 bases lay outside the gene matches. Germline V gene sequence: CDR1 KGHSH, CDR2 LQKENI. CDR3 size: 14 residues. CDR3 loop: CASSPQGENTEAFF. In DNA form, the CDR3 reads TGTGCCAGCTCACCCCAGGGGGAAAACACTGAAGCTTTCTTT.

The chain joins TRBV15 to TRBJ1-2; D may be TRBD1 (5 bases). The CDR3 is 11 amino acids. Germline CDR1 and CDR2: LNHNV and YYDKDF (reference sequence). The germline V and J ends were trimmed by 4 bases and 7 bases, with 7 bases remaining between them. The chain's CDR3 is CATSNGGGYTF. CDR3 DNA sequence: TGTGCCACCAGCAACGGGGGTGGCTACACCTTC.

This clone has just a few counts. The V and J genes are TRBV4-1 and TRBJ1-2, with D possibly TRBD1 on 5 matching bases. Between the trimmed V and J ends, which lost 1 base and 4 bases, there was a span of 10 bases. Per germline, CDR1 MGHRA and CDR2 YSYEKL. This CDR3 has 14 amino acids. CDR3 sequence reads: CASSQAGNLYGYTF. The CDR3 coding sequence is TGCGCCAGCAGCCAAGCAGGGAATCTCTATGGCTACACCTTC.

The chain joins TRBV5-1 to TRBJ1-6, with D perhaps matching TRBD1 (6 bases). The length of the CDR3 is 14 residues. CDR1 and CDR2 from the germline V gene are SGHRS and YFSETQ. Between the trimmed V and J ends, which lost 2 bases and 12 bases, there was a span of 15 bases. The CDR3 protein is CASSLNRDLGPLHF. CDR3 nucleotide sequence: TGCGCCAGCAGCTTAAACAGGGACCTTGGACCCCTCCACTTT.

This chain joins TRBV27 and TRBJ1-3; D perhaps matches TRBD1 (5 bases). The CDR3 has 12 amino acids. Trimming stripped 5 bases from V and 13 bases from J, with 15 bases between. Germline V lookup: CDR1 MNHEY, CDR2 SMNVEV (reference sequence). CDR3 sequence reads: CASSTPQGNIYF. The CDR3 nucleotides read TGTGCCAGCAGTACCCCGCAGGGCAATATATATTTT.

The V call is TRBV30, the J call TRBJ2-7; D gene ambiguous. The CDR3 has 13 residues. V lost 5 bases, J lost 2 bases, and 13 bases lay in between. Germline V lookup: CDR1 GTSNPN, CDR2 SVGIG (reference sequence). The CDR3 DNA follows: TGTGCCTGGTCCCCCCTTTTTACCTACGAGCAGTACTTC. It encodes CAWSPLFTYEQYF.

This sequence joins TRBV18 and TRBJ1-5; a possible D gene is TRBD1 (6 bases). CDR3 length: 16 amino acids. In germline, CDR1 is KGHSH, CDR2 LQKENI. The V gene lost 0 bases and the J gene lost 2 bases, with 11 bases spanning the gap. The CDR3 DNA reads as TGTGCCAGCTCACCACCACAGGGCGGAGGCAATCAGCCCCAGCATTTT. Residues: CASSPPQGGGNQPQHF.

V usage is TRBV18 and J usage is TRBJ1-1, with D maybe TRBD1 (5 bases). CDR1 and CDR2 (germline): KGHSH, LQKENI. CDR3 length: 13 residues. Between the trimmed V and J ends, which lost 4 bases and 4 bases, there was a span of 10 bases. The DNA for the CDR3 is TGTGCCAGCTCACAGACCGGGGGCACTGAAGCTTTCTTT. It specifies CASSQTGGTEAFF. Full variable domain (remainder filled in from reference TRBV18 and TRBJ1-1): NAGVMQNPRHLVRRRGQEARLRCSPMKGHSHVYWYRQLPEEGLKFMVYLQKENIIDESGMPKERFSAEFPKEGPSILRIQQVVRGDSAAYFCASSQTGGTEAFFGQGTRLTVV.

The V gene is TRBV7-9, the J gene TRBJ2-1; 7 nucleotides match TRBD1. This CDR3 has 14 amino acids. Germline V CDR1 and CDR2: SEHNR, FQNEAQ (reference sequence). Trimming took 4 bases from V and 10 from J; bases not matched to a gene: 10. CDR3 sequence (DNA): TGTGCCAGCAGCTCCGGACAGGTAGGGCTCGAGCAGTTCTTC. Protein: CASSSGQVGLEQFF. The full variable domain, with the rest looked up from reference TRBV7-9 and TRBJ2-1, is DTGVSQNPRHKITKRGQNVTFRCDPISEHNRLYWYRQTLGQGPEFLTYFQNEAQLEKSRLLSDRFSAERPKGSFSTLEIQRTEQGDSAMYLCASSSGQVGLEQFFGPGTRLTVL.

The gene calls are TRBV7-9 and TRBJ2-7; TRBD1 agrees at 11 bases. The J segment lost 3 bases and the V segment lost 5 bases, leaving 9 bases of the junction unmatched. The germline gives CDR1 SEHNR, CDR2 FQNEAQ (reference sequence). This CDR3 comprises 16 residues. CDR3 region: CASSPGGQGANYEQYF. The CDR3 DNA reads TGTGCCAGCAGCCCGGGCGGACAGGGGGCTAACTACGAGCAGTACTTC.

The V gene is TRBV6-5, the J gene TRBJ1-1; 11 bases match TRBD1. The CDR3 spans 16 residues. Germline lookup yields CDR1 MNHEY and CDR2 SVGAGI. V trimming: 4 bases; J trimming: 3 bases; junction bases outside the gene matches: 7. The CDR3 here is CASSSRTGGDYTEAFF. The CDR3 nucleotides are TGTGCCAGCAGTTCCAGGACAGGGGGCGACTACACTGAAGCTTTCTTT.

The J gene is TRBJ2-1, the V gene TRBV28; TRBD1 agrees at 9 bases. Losses at the gene ends were 6 bases for V and 3 bases for J; bases not matched to a gene: 12. This CDR3 is built from 17 residues. Germline CDR1 is MDHEN and CDR2 is SYDVKM. The chain's CDR3 is CASSPQAGQGNYNEQFF. The DNA for the CDR3 is TGTGCCAGCAGCCCACAAGCGGGACAGGGAAACTACAATGAGCAGTTCTTC.

The V and J genes are TRBV13 and TRBJ2-6; 9 bases are a match to TRBD1. The CDR3 runs 18 residues. Germline V gene lookup returns CDR1 PRHDT and CDR2 FYEKMQ (reference sequence). The V segment lost 4 bases and the J segment 1 base; nucleotides outside the gene matches: 8. The CDR3 bases are TGTGCCAGCAGCTCCGAGACAGGGGGATTGTCTGGGGCCAACGTCCTGACTTTC. It encodes CASSSETGGLSGANVLTF.

This sequence joins TRBV6-5 and TRBJ2-3; maybe TRBD1 (5 bases). Germline values: CDR1 MNHEY, CDR2 SVGAGI. The ends were cut back, 5 bases at V and 5 bases at J, with 17 bases in the middle. The CDR3 runs 15 residues. Here the CDR3 DNA reads TGTGCCAGCAGTAAGGGGTACAGTCCGATAGATACGCAGTATTTT. Protein: CASSKGYSPIDTQYF.

J is TRBJ2-3 and V is TRBV7-2; 11 bases align to TRBD1. The CDR3 is made up of 16 amino acids. The germline V gene encodes CDR1 SGHTA and CDR2 FQGNSA. J lost 4 bases, V lost 4 bases, and 7 bases had no gene match. The CDR3 DNA is TGTGCCAGCAGCTCCGCCGGGACAGGGGGGGCAGATACGCAGTATTTT. This translates into CASSSAGTGGADTQYF.

The gene calls are TRBV10-3 and TRBJ2-5; TRBD2 matches at 7 bases. The germline V gene encodes CDR1 ENHRY and CDR2 SYGVKD. Trimming at V came to 6 bases and at J to 1 base, leaving 8 bases not matched to a gene. CDR3 length: 15 amino acids. The DNA for the CDR3 is TGTGCCATCAGCAATTCTCGGGGGGTCCAAGAGACCCAGTACTTC. It translates to CAISNSRGVQETQYF.

This clone was counted once. V and J are TRBV11-2 and TRBJ2-5; TRBD1 matches 10 bases. V was pared by 3 bases and J by 5 bases, with 6 bases of the junction left unmatched. The V gene's germline CDR1 is SGHAT and CDR2 FQNNGV. The CDR3 is 15 residues long. CDR3 residues: CASSFSDRGSETQYF. CDR3 nucleotide sequence: TGTGCCAGCAGCTTCTCGGACAGGGGGAGTGAGACCCAGTACTTC.

The J gene is TRBJ1-3, the V gene TRBV6-6, with D unresolved. CDR1 is MNHNY, CDR2 SVGAGI, per germline (reference sequence). V shed 2 bases and J shed 2 bases, with 4 bases lying between them. The length of the CDR3 is 13 residues. CDR3 DNA: TGTGCCAGCAGTTACGGCACTGGAAACACCATATATTTT. It yields the protein CASSYGTGNTIYF.